This section outlines one T cell receptor beta chain sequence together with its context. The CDR3 runs 16 residues. Losses at the gene ends were 0 bases for V and 2 bases for J; bases not matched to a gene: 4. CDR1 is MNHEY and CDR2 is SVGEGT in the germline V gene. The data are from a study of blood T cell repertoires in COVID-19. Study-level information: Whether acute or convalescent, the COVID-19 samples came from the United States, Italy and Spain. Sources were T cells, B-cell-depleted T cells, or PBMCs; the material itself was cDNA or gDNA.

Under the authors' procedure: Reference gene primer amplification gave estimated nucleated cell counts. Sequencing used immunoSEQ multiplex PCR; TCRdb keeps in-frame clones, though not all of them. V and J calls and clone size are given by that table; D and trimming were obtained from the DNA. The sample includes roughly 75,000 clones, about 86% seen only once; the top ten take roughly a sixth. The clonotype comes from a man older than 75 in a cohort sampled during active COVID-19. The chain has TRBV6-2 or TRBV6-3 and TRBJ2-1; 7 bases fit TRBD1. Source material: peripheral blood. CDR3 in DNA: TGTGCCAGCAGTTACTCGAACAGGGGTACCTACAATGAGCAGTTCTTC. It is translated as CASSYSNRGTYNEQFF.